Below, one T cell receptor beta chain is given with its context. The antigen is unknown. With 1 base removed from V and 1 base from J, the gap between germline ends came to 7 bases. In germline, CDR1 is SGHVS, CDR2 FQNEAQ. This CDR3 is 14 amino acids long. This specimen comes from a study of T cell responses to AZD1222 COVID-19 vaccine. The study, taken as a whole, reports: Nearly half of spike-specific TCRs reportedly target variant regions that are unmutated in the B.1.351 and B.1.1.7 variants. Among the donors, most were white British and more were female, and clonal diversity was possibly underestimated. Baseline serology detected seropositivity in only six AZD1222 recipients. Receipt of two AZD1222 doses was followed by a rise in Spike-specific TCR breadth and depth.

The table came from immunoSEQ multiplex PCR; TCRdb's copy has only in-frame clones and leaves some out. The sample lists 75,000 to 95,000 clones, about 91% occurring once. The J gene is TRBJ1-1, the V gene TRBV7-8; D is perhaps TRBD1 (6 bases). The TCR sequence derives from an adult who received the MenACWY meningococcal vaccine as a control. This specimen consisted of peripheral blood, obtained 28 days after the second dose of the MenACWY control vaccine. CDR3 protein: CASSLVTGNTEAFF. The CDR3 DNA reads TGTGCCAGCAGCTTAGTGACAGGGAACACTGAAGCTTTCTTT.